What follows are 2 T cell receptor beta chains derived from one specimen sequenced in a study of response to subunit inactivated influenza vaccine. Each CDR3 protein is one row after TCRdb ran MiXCR on the RT-PCR reads. The sample lists roughly 180,000 distinct CDR3 sequences; nearly 9.5% were seen once. Sequences were derived from non-naive T cells sorted from PBMCs, sampled on the day of vaccination. The receptor source for this set is a man over 45 who received an inactivated influenza vaccine.

The table lists this clonotype with many counts. The CDR3 protein is CASSQDRLAGNNEQFF. The CDR3 DNA reads as TGTGCCAGCAGCCAAGATAGGCTAGCGGGCAACAATGAGCAGTTCTTC. This rearrangement joins TRBV3-1 to TRBJ2-1, with 8 positions matching TRBD2. The germline CDR1 and CDR2 sequences are LGHDT and YNNKEL (reference sequence). CDR3 length: 16 amino acids. The ends lost 0 bases at V and 5 bases at J; junction bases unmatched: 6.

This clonotype has just a few counts. The J gene is TRBJ1-2, the V gene TRBV4-3; no clear D. The CDR3 has 15 residues. V lost 1 base, J lost 6 bases, and 15 bases lay in between. Germline CDR1 and CDR2: LGHNA and YSLEER. CDR3 residues: CASSQVPGFGNGYTF. CDR3 bases: TGCGCCAGCAGCCAAGTTCCGGGATTCGGGAATGGCTACACCTTC.